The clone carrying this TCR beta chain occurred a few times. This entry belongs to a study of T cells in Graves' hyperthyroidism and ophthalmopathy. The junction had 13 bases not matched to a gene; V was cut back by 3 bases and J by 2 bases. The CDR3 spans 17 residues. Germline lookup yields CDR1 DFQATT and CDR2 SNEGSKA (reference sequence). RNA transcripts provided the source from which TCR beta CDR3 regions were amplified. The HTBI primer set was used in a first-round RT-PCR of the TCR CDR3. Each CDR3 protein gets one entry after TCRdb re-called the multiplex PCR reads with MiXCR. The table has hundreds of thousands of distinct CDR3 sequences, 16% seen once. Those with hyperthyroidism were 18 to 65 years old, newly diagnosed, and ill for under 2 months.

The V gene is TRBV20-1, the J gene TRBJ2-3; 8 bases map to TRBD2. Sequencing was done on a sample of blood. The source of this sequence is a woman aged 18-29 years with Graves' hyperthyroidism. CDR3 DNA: TGCAGTGCTAGCCCCTTCAGCGGGGGCGGGGTCACAGATACGCAGTATTTT. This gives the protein CSASPFSGGGVTDTQYF.